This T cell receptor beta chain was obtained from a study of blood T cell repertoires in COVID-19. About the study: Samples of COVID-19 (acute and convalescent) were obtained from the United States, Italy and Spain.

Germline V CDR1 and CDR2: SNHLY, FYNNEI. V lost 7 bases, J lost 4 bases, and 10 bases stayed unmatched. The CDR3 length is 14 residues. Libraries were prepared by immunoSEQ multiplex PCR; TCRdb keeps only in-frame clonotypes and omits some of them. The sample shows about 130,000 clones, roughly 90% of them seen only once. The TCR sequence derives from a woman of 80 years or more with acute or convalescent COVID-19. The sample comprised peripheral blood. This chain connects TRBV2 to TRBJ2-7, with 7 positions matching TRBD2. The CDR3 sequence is CASIGGRGLYEQYF. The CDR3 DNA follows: TGTGCCAGCATTGGCGGGAGAGGCCTTTACGAGCAGTACTTC.